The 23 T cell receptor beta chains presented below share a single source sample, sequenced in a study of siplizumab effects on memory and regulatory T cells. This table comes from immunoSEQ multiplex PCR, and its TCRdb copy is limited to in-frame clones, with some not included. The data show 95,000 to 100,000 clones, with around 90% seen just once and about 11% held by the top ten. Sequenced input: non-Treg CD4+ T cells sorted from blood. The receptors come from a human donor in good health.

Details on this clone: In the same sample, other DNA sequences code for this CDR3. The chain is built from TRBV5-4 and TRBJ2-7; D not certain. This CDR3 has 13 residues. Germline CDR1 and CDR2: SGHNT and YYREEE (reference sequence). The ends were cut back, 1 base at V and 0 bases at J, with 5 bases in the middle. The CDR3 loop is CASSLTTSYEQYF. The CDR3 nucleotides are TGTGCCAGCAGCTTGACTACCTCCTACGAGCAGTACTTC.

The CDR3 loop reads CASSPPGGERGYTF. The CDR3 DNA sequence: TGTGCCAGCAGTCCCCCTGGAGGGGAGAGGGGCTACACCTTC. The chain uses TRBV6-5 and TRBJ1-2; weak D call: TRBD1 (5 bases). This CDR3 comprises 14 residues. Germline V lookup: CDR1 MNHEY, CDR2 SVGAGI. Deletions cut 5 bases from V and 8 bases from J, with 18 bases between.

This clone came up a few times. The CDR3 DNA is TGTGCCTGGAGTGTAGGGGCAGCCTCTAGCAATCAGCCCCAGCATTTT. It yields the protein CAWSVGAASSNQPQHF. The chain employs TRBV30 and TRBJ1-5, with TRBD1 as a possible D gene (5 bases). Trimming stripped 0 bases from V and 0 bases from J, with 12 bases between. Germline assignment: CDR1 GTSNPN and CDR2 SVGIG (reference sequence). The CDR3 runs 16 residues.

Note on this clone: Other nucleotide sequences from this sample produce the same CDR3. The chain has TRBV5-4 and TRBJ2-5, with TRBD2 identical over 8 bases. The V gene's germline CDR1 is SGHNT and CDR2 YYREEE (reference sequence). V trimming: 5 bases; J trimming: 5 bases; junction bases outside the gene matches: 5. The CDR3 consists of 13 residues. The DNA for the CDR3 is TGTGCCAGCAGAAGCGGGAGAGGGGAGACCCAGTACTTC. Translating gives CASRSGRGETQYF.

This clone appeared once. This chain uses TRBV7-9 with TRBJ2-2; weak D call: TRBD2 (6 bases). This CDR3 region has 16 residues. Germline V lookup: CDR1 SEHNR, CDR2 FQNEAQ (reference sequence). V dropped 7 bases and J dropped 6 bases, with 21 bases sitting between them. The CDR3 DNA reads TGTGCCAGCACCCTGGGACCCGGCAGCGGGCCCGGGGAGCTGTTTTTT. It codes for CASTLGPGSGPGELFF.

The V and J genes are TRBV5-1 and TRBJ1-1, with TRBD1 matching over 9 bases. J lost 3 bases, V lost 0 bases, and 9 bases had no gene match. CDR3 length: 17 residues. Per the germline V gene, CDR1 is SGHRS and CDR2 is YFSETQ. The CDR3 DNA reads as TGCGCCAGCAGCTTGGGGGTTAGTACAGGGGGCCACACTGAAGCTTTCTTT. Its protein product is CASSLGVSTGGHTEAFF.

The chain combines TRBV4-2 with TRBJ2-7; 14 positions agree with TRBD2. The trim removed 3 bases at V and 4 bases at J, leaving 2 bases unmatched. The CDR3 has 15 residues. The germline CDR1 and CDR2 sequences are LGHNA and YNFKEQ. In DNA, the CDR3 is TGTGCCAGCAGCCATGGACTAGCGGGAGGTTACGAGCAGTACTTC. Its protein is CASSHGLAGGYEQYF.

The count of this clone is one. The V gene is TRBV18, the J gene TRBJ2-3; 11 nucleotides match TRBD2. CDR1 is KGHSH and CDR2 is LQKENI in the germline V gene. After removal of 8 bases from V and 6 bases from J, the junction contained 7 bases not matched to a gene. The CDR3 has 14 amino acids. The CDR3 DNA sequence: TGTGCCAGCCACATAGCGGGAGGGCCGGATACGCAGTATTTT. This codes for CASHIAGGPDTQYF.

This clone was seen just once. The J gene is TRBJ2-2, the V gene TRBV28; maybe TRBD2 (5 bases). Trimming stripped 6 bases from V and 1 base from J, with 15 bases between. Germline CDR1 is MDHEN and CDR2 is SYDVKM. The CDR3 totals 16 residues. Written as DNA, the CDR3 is TGTGCCAGCAGCAGCCCCGGACGGGAGAACACCGGGGAGCTGTTTTTT. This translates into CASSSPGRENTGELFF.

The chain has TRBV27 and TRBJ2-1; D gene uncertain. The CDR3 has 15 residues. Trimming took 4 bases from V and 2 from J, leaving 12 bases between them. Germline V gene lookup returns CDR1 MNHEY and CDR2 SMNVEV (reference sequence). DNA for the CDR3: TGTGCCAGCAGTTATTCAGAAGTCGCCTACAATGAGCAGTTCTTC. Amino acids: CASSYSEVAYNEQFF.

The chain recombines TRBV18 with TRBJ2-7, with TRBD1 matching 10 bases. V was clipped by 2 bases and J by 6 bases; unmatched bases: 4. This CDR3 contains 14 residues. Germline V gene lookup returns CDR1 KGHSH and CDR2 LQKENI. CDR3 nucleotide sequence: TGTGCCAGCTCACCATCGGACAGGGGGATCGAGCAGTACTTC. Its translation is CASSPSDRGIEQYF.

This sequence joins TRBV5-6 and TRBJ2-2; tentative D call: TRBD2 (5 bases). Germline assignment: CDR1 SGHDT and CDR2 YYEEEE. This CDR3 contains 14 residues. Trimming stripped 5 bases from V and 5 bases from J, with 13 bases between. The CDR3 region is CASSPLGGTGELFF. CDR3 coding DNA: TGTGCCAGCAGTCCACTCGGCGGGACCGGGGAGCTGTTTTTT.

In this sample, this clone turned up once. The CDR3 nucleotides are TGCGCCAGCAGCGGAGGGACAGGGCAAAAATACAATGAGCAGTTCTTC. Its translation: CASSGGTGQKYNEQFF. This chain uses TRBV5-1 with TRBJ2-1; 9 bases map to TRBD1. Germline CDR1 reads SGHRS; CDR2 reads YFSETQ. Trimming removed 4 bases from V and 4 bases from J; junction bases left unmatched: 9. The CDR3 runs 16 residues. The full variable domain, in which reference TRBV5-1 and TRBJ2-1 provide the parts outside the CDR3, is KAGVTQTPRYLIKTRGQQVTLSCSPISGHRSVSWYQQTPGQGLQFLFEYFSETQRNKGNFPGRFSGRQFSNSRSEMNVSTLELGDSALYLCASSGGTGQKYNEQFFGPGTRLTVL.

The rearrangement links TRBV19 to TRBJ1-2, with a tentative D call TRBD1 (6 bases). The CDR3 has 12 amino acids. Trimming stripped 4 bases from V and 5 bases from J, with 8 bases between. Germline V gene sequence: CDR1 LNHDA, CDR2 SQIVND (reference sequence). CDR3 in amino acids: CASSTRGYGYTF. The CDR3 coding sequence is TGTGCCAGTAGTACCAGGGGTTATGGCTACACCTTC.

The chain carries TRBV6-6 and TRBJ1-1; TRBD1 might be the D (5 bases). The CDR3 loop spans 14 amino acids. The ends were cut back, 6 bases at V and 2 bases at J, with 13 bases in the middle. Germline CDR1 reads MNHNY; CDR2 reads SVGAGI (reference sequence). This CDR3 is CASRTPGTNTEAFF. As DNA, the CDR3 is TGTGCCAGCAGGACACCCGGGACTAACACTGAAGCTTTCTTT.

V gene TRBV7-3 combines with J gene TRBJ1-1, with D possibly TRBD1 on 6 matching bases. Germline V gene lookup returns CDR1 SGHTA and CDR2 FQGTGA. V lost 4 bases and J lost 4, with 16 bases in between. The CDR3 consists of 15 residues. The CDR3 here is CASSSTGHTTTEAFF. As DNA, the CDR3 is TGTGCCAGCAGCTCCACAGGGCATACAACCACTGAAGCTTTCTTT.

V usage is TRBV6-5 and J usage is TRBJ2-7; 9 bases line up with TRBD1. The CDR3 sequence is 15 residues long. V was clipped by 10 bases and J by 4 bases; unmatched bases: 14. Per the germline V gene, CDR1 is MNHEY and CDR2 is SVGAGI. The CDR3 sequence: CATHRSGTGPYEQYF. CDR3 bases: TGTGCCACCCATAGGTCCGGGACAGGGCCTTACGAGCAGTACTTC.

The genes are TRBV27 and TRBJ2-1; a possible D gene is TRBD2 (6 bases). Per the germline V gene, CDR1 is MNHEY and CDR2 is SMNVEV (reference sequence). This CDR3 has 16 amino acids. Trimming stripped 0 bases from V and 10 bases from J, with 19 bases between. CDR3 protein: CASSLSFSGVHKEQFF. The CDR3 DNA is TGTGCCAGCAGTTTATCCTTTAGCGGAGTCCATAAAGAGCAGTTCTTC.

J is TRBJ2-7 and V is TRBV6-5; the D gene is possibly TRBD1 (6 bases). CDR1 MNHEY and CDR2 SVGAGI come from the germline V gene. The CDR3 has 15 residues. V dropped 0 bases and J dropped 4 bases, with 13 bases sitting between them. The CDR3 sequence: CASSYSDSGTYEQYF. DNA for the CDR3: TGTGCCAGCAGTTACTCGGACTCGGGGACATACGAGCAGTACTTC.

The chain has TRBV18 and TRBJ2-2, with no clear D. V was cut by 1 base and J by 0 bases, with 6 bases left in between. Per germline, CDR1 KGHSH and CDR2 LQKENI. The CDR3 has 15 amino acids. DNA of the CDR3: TGTGCCAGCTCACCACGCGGCACGAACACCGGGGAGCTGTTTTTT. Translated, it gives CASSPRGTNTGELFF.

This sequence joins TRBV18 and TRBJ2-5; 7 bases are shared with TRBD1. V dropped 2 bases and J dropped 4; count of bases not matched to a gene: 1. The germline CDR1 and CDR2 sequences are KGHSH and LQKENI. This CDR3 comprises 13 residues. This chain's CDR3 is CASSPDRAETQYF. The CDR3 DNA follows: TGTGCCAGCTCACCAGACAGGGCAGAGACCCAGTACTTC.

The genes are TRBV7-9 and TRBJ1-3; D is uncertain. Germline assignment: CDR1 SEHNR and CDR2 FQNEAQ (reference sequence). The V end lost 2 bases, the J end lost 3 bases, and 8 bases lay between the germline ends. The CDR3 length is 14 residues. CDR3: CASSLRSSGNTIYF. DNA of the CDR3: TGTGCCAGCAGCTTACGCTCCAGTGGAAACACCATATATTTT.

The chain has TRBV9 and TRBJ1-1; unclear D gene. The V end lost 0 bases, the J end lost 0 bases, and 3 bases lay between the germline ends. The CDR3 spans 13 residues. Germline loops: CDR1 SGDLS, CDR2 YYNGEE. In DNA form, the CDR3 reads TGTGCCAGCAGCGTAGCGGTGAACACTGAAGCTTTCTTT. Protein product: CASSVAVNTEAFF.